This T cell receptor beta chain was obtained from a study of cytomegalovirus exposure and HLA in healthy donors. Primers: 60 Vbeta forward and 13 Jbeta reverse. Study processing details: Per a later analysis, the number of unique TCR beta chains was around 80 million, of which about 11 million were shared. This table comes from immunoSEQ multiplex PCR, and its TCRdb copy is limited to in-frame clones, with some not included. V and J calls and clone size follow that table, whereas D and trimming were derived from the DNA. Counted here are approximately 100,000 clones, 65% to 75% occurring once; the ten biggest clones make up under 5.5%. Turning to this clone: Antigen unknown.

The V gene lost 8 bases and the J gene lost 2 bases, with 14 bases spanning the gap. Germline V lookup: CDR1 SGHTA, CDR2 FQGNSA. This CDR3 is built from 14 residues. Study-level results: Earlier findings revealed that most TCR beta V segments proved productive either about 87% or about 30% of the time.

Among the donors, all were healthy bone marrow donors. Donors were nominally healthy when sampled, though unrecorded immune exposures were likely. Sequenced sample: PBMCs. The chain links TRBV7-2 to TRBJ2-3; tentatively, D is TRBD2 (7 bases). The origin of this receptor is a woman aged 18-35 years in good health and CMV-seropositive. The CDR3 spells CASGGASPTDTQYF. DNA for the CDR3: TGTGCCAGCGGGGGGGCGTCCCCCACAGATACGCAGTATTTT.